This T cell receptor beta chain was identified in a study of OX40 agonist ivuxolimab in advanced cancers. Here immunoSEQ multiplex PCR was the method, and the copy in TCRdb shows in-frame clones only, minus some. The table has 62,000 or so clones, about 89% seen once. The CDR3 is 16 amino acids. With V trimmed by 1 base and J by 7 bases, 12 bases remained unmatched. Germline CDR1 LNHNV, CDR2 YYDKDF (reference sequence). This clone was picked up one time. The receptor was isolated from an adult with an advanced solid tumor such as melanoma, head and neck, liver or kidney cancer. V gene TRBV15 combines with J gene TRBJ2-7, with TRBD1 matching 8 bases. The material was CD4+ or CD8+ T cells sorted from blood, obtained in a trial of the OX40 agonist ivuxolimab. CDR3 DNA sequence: TGTGCCACCAGCAGAGTTGTGAGACAGGGGACGGAGGAGCAGTACTTC. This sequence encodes CATSRVVRQGTEEQYF.